These 4 T cell receptor beta chains came from one sample sequenced in a study of metastatic and nonmetastatic thyroid tumors. Thyroid surgery took place with no prior treatment in any patient. TCRdb re-clonotyped the PCR reads via MiXCR. The sample lists under 75,000 clones; more than 15% were seen once. Sequencing was done on a sample of blood. The receptors derive from a female donor with papillary thyroid cancer or a benign thyroid nodule (not recorded which). Some clones in this sample may be carry-over from other donors' samples.

A note on this clone: One end of the junction varies from germline; a read error may be responsible. The genes are TRBV6-2 or TRBV6-3 and TRBJ2-7; D is perhaps TRBD1 (7 bases). Germline values: CDR1 MNHEY, CDR2 SVGEGT. This CDR3 comprises 16 residues. CDR3 sequence reads: CASTYAGTGTAYEQYF. The CDR3, as DNA: TGTGCCAGCACTTACGCGGGGACCGGGACAGCCTACGAGCAGTACTTC.

The V gene is TRBV24-1, the J gene TRBJ2-1, with TRBD2 as a possible D gene (6 bases). Per the germline V gene, CDR1 is KGHDR and CDR2 is SFDVKD. This CDR3 contains 17 residues. The V and J ends lost 2 bases and 2 bases respectively, with 15 bases between them. CDR3 nucleotide sequence: TGTGCCACCAGTGATTCTCCGCTAGCGTCCGCCTACAATGAGCAGTTCTTC. Amino acid sequence: CATSDSPLASAYNEQFF.

This clone was counted a few times. The V and J genes are TRBV19 and TRBJ1-5; 11 positions match TRBD1. V dropped 5 bases and J dropped 8; count of bases not matched to a gene: 5. The CDR3 is 14 amino acids. The germline V gene encodes CDR1 LNHDA and CDR2 SQIVND (reference sequence). Here the CDR3 DNA reads TGTGCCAGTAGTCGGGACAGGGGGGATAAGCCCCAGCATTTT. Translation gives CASSRDRGDKPQHF. Supplemented by reference TRBV19 and TRBJ1-5, the full variable domain reads DGGITQSPKYLFRKEGQNVTLSCEQNLNHDAMYWYRQDPGQGLRLIYYSQIVNDFQKGDIAEGYSVSREKKESFPLTVTSAQKNPTAFYLCASSRDRGDKPQHFGDGTRLSIL.

This clone was observed a handful of times. Since the CDR3 does not end with the conserved phenylalanine or tryptophan, this likely comes from a read error. V and J are TRBV6-1 and TRBJ1-2, with 8 bases identical to TRBD1. V shed 5 bases and J 7 bases; nucleotides not matched to a gene: 18. CDR1 is MNHNS, CDR2 SASEGT, per germline. CDR3 length: 17 residues. The CDR3 nucleotides are TGTGCCAGCAGTAGCCCGTGGACAGGGTGGGGATCGTTTGGCTACACCTCC. Amino acid sequence: CASSSPWTGWGSFGYTS.